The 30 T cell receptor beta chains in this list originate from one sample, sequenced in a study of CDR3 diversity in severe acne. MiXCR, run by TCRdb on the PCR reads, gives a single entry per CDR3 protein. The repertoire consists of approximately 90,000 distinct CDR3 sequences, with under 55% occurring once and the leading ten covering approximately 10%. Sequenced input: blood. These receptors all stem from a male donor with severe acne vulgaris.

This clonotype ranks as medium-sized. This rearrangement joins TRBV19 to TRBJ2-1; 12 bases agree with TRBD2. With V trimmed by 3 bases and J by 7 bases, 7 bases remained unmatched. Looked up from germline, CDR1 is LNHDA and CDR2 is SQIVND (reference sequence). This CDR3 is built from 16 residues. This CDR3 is CASSIRLAGVSNEQFF. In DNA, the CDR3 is TGTGCCAGTAGTATCAGACTAGCGGGAGTCTCGAATGAGCAGTTCTTC.

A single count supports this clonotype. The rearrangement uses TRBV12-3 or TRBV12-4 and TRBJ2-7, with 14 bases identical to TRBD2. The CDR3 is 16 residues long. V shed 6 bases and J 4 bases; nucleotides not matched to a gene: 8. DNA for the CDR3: TGTGCCAGCAGCCGTGGGACTAGCGGGAGTGGTTACGAGCAGTACTTC. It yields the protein CASSRGTSGSGYEQYF.

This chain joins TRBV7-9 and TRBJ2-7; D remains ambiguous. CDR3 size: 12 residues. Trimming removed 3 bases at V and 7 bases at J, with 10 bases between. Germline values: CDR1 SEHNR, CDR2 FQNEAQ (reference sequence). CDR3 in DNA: TGTGCCAGCAGCTTGACCCCGTGGGAGCAGTACTTC. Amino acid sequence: CASSLTPWEQYF.

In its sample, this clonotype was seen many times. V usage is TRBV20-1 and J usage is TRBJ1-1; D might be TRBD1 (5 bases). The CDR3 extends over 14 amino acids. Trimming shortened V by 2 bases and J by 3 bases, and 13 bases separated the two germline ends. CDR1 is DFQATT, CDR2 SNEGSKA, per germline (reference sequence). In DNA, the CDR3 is TGCAGTGCTAGACCGGGTAAGGGGTACACTGAAGCTTTCTTT. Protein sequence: CSARPGKGYTEAFF.

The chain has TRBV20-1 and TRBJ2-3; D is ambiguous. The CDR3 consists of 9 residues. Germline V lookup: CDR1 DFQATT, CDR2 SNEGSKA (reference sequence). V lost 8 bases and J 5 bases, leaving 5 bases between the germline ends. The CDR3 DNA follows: TGCAGTTCCCTAGATACGCAGTATTTT. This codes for CSSLDTQYF.

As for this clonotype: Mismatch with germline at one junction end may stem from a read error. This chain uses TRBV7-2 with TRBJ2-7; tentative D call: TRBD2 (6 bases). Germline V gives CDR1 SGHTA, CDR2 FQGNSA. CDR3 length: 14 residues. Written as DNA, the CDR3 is TGTGCCAGCAGCTTCGATAGCGGCTCCTACGAGCAGCACTTC. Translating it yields CASSFDSGSYEQHF.

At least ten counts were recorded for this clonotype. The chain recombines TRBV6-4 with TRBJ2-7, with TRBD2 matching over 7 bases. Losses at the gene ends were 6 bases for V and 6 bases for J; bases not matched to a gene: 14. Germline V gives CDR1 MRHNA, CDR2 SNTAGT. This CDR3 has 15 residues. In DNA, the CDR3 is TGTGCCAGCAGGGGGGGGGGGGGAATCTCAGCCGAGCAGTACTTC. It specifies CASRGGGGISAEQYF.

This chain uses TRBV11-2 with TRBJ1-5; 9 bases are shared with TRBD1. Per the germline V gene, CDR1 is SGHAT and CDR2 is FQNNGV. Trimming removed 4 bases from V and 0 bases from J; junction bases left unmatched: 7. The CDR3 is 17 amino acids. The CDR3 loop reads CASSSKQGAVSNQPQHF. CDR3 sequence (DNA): TGTGCCAGCAGCTCCAAACAGGGGGCGGTTAGCAATCAGCCCCAGCATTTT.

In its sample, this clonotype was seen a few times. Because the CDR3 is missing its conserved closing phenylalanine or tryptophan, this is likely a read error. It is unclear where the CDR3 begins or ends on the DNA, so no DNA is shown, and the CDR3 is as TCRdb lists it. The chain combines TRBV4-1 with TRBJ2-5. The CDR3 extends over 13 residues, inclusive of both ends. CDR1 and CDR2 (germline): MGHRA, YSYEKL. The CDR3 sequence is CASSPAALETQHL.

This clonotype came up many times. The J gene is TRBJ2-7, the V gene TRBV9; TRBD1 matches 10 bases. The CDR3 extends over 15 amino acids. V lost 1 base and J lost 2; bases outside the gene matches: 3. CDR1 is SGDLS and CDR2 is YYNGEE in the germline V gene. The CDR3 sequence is CASSVKGQGTYEQYF. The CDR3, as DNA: TGTGCCAGCAGCGTAAAGGGACAGGGGACCTACGAGCAGTACTTC.

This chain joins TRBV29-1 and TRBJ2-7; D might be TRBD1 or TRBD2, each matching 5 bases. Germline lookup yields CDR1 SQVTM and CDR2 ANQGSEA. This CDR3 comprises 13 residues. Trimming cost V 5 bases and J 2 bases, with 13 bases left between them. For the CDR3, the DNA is TGCAGCGTTACTTTAGGGGAGACCTACGAGCAGTACTTC. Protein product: CSVTLGETYEQYF.

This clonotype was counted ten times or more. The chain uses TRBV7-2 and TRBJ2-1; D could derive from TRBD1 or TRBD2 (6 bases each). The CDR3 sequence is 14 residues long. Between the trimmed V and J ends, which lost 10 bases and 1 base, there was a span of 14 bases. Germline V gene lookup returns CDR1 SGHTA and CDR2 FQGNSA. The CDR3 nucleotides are TGTGCCACCGGGCGGGACATATCCTACAATGAGCAGTTCTTC. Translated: CATGRDISYNEQFF.

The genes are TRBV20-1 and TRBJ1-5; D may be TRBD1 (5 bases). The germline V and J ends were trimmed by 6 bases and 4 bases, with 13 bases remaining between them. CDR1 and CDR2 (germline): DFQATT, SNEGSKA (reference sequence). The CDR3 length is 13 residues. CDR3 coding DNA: TGCAGTGCCTCCGGGACCCGAAATCAGCCCCAGCATTTT. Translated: CSASGTRNQPQHF.

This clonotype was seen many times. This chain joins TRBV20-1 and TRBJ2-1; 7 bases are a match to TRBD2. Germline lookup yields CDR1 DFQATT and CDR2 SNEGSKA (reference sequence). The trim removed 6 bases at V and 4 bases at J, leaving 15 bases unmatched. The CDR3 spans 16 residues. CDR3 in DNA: TGCAGTGCCCTACCTTTTGGGGGAGCGGGGTACAATGAGCAGTTCTTC. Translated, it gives CSALPFGGAGYNEQFF.

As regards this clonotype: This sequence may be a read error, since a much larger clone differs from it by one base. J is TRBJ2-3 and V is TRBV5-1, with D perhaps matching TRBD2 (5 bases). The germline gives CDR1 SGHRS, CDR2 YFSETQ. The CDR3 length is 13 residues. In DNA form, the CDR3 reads TGCGCCAGCGGGTCCTCTAGCACAGATACGCGGTATTTT. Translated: CASGSSSTDTRYF.

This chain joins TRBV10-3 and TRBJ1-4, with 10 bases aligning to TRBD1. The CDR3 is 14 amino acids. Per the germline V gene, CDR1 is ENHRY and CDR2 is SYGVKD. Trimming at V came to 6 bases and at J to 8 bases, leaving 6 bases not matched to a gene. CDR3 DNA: TGTGCCATCAGCGGGACAGGGGCAGGCGAAAAACTGTTTTTT. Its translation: CAISGTGAGEKLFF.

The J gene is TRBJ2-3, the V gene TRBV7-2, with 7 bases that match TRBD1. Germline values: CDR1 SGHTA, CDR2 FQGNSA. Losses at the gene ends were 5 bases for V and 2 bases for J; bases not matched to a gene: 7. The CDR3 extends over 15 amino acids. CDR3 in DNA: TGTGCCAGCAGCCCCCGACAGGGACCCACAGATACGCAGTATTTT. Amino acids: CASSPRQGPTDTQYF.

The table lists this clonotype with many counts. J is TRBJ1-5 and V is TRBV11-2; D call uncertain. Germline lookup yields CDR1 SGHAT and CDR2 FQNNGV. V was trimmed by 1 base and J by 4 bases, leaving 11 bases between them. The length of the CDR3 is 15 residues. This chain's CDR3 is CASSLGLQLNQPQHF. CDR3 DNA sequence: TGTGCCAGCAGCTTAGGGTTACAGTTAAATCAGCCCCAGCATTTT.

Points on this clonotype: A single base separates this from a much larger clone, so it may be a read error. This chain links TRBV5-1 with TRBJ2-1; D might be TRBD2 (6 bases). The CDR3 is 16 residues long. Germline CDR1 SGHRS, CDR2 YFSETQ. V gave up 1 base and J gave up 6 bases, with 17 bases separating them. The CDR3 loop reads CASSLLGGTECNEQFF. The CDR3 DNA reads TGCGCCAGCAGCTTGTTAGGCGGGACGGAATGCAATGAGCAGTTCTTC.

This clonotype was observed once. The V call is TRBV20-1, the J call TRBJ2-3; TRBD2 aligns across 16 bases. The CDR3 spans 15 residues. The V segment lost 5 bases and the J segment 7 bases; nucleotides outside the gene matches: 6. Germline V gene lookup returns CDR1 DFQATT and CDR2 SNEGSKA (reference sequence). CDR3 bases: TGCAGTGCTCCCGGGACTAGCGGGAGGGCGAATACGCAGTATTTT. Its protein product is CSAPGTSGRANTQYF.

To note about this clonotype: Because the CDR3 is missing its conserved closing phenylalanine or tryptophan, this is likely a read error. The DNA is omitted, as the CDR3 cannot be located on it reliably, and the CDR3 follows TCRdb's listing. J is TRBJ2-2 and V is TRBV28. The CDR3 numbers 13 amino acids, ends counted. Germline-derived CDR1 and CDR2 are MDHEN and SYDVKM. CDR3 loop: CASSLTLTCQQLG.

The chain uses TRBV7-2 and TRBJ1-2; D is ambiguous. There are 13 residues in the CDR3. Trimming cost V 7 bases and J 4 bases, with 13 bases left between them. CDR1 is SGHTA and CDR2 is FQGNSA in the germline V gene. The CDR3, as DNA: TGTGCCAGCACCCTCACAGCGACCTATGGCTACACCTTC. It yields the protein CASTLTATYGYTF.

The CDR3 DNA reads TGTGCCAGCAGCGCACTAGACCAAGAGACCCAGTACTTC. Its protein product is CASSALDQETQYF. This chain joins TRBV9 and TRBJ2-5; D is possibly TRBD2 (5 bases). The CDR3 has 13 residues. Trimming pared 3 bases from V and 0 bases from J, leaving 6 bases between. Per germline, CDR1 SGDLS and CDR2 YYNGEE.

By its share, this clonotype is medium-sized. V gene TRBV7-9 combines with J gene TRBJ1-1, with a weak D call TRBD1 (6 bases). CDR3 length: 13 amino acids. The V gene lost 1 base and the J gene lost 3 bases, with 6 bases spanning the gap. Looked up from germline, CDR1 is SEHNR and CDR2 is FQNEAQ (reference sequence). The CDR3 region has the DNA TGTGCCAGCAGCTTAGACAGGGACACTGAAGCTTTCTTT. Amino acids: CASSLDRDTEAFF.

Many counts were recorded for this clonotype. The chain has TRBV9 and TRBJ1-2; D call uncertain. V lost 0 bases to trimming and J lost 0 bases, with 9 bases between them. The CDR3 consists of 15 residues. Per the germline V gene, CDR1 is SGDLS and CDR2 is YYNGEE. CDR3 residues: CASSVGRRANYGYTF. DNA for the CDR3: TGTGCCAGCAGCGTAGGACGGAGAGCTAACTATGGCTACACCTTC.

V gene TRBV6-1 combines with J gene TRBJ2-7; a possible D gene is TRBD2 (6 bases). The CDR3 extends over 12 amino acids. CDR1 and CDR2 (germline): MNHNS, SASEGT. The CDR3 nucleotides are TGTGCCAGCAGGGGGGACTCCTACGAGCAGCACGTC. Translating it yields CASRGDSYEQHV.

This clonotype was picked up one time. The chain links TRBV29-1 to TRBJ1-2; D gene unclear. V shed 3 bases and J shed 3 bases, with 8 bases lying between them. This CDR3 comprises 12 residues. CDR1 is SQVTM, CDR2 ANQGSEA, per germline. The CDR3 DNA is TGCAGCGTTGACGAGGGCCACTATGGCTACACCTTC. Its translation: CSVDEGHYGYTF. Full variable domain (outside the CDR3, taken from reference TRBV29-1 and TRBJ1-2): SAVISQKPSRDICQRGTSLTIQCQVDSQVTMMFWYRQQPGQSLTLIATANQGSEATYESGFVIDKFPISRPNLTFSTLTVSNMSPEDSSIYLCSVDEGHYGYTFGSGTRLTVV.

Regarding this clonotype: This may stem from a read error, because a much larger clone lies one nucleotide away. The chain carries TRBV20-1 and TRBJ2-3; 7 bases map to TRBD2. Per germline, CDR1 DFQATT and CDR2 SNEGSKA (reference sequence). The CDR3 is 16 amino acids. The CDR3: CGAGPMGGSSTDTQYF. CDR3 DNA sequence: TGCGGTGCTGGGCCCATGGGGGGGTCTAGCACAGATACGCAGTATTTT.

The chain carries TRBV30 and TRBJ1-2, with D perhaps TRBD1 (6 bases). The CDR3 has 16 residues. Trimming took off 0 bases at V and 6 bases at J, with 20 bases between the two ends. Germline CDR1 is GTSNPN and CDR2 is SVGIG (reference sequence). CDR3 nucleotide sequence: TGTGCCTGGAGTGTCGACCTCTGGGGGGGGCTTCATGGCTACACCTTC. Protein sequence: CAWSVDLWGGLHGYTF.

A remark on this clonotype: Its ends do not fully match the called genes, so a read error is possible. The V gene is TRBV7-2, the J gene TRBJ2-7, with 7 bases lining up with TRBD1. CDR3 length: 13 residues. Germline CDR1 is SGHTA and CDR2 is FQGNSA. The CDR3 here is CASSQDRAYEQYF. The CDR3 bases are TGCGCCAGCAGCCAAGACAGGGCCTACGAGCAGTACTTC.